Sequencing of this TCR beta chain was carried out in a study of cytomegalovirus exposure and HLA in healthy donors. Germline V gene sequence: CDR1 GTSNPN, CDR2 SVGIG (reference sequence). The CDR3 has 14 residues. Unmatched junction bases numbered 5, after V lost 0 bases and J lost 5 bases. Use of 60 Vbeta and 13 Jbeta primers characterized the PCR. The repertoire was sequenced with immunoSEQ multiplex PCR; TCRdb's copy has only in-frame clones and lacks some. The sample yields hundreds of thousands of clones, roughly 79% seen once. V is TRBV30 and J is TRBJ2-3; TRBD2 agrees at 7 bases. The sequence derives from a male donor in good health and CMV-seronegative. The source material was PBMCs. CDR3: CAWSVGREGDTQYF. The CDR3 DNA sequence: TGTGCCTGGAGTGTCGGCAGGGAGGGAGATACGCAGTATTTT.